This T cell receptor (beta chain) was found in a study of blood T cells in healthy people across ages. The study drew donors from healthy Caucasian individuals in Russia aged about 6 to 90. A minimum of 5 micrograms of total RNA was extracted per sample. With regard to this clonotype: Its cognate antigen is unknown.

The germline V gene encodes CDR1 LGHNA and CDR2 YSLEER. CDR3 length: 16 residues. V shed 1 base and J 5 bases; nucleotides not matched to a gene: 7. Broader study findings: Estimates drawn from one million T cells were deemed to understate diversity.

It was with a sample-barcoded 5' primer and a J-beta primer mix that a second PCR of about 6 to 11 cycles was run. Tagging of each cDNA molecule was performed by a template-switch adaptor with 12 random nucleotides. Each CDR3 protein is one row after TCRdb ran MiXCR on the 5' RACE reads. This repertoire shows 1.5 million to 2 million distinct CDR3 sequences, 35% to 50% found once; its top ten account for 23%. This receptor was identified in a human donor in good health. Sequencing was carried out using blood. J is TRBJ2-3 and V is TRBV4-3; 9 bases are shared with TRBD2. The DNA of the CDR3 is TGCGCCAGCAGCCAAGTGCCAGCGGGGGGAAAAGATACGCAGTATTTT. Amino acid sequence: CASSQVPAGGKDTQYF.